This paragraph reports one T cell receptor (beta chain). What it binds is not known. The study ran its PCR with 60 Vbeta and 13 Jbeta primers. Method: immunoSEQ multiplex PCR; TCRdb's copy keeps in-frame clones and lacks some. The sample records some 52,000 clones, around 66% being singletons. The sample is drawn from a study of cytomegalovirus exposure and HLA in healthy donors. Study results and caveats: In a later analysis, HLA-associated beta chains showed higher expansion and lower generation probabilities than comparable chains.

Germline CDR1 and CDR2: MNHNS and SASEGT. This CDR3 has 16 amino acids. The V gene end was trimmed by 4 bases and the J gene end by 2 bases; junction bases not matched to a gene: 7. The chain uses TRBV6-1 and TRBJ1-3; 8 bases line up with TRBD1. Sequencing used PBMCs. The TCR comes from a man aged 18 to 30 in good health and CMV-seronegative. CDR3 protein: CASSGGTGLAGNTIYF. CDR3 in DNA: TGTGCCAGCAGTGGAGGGACAGGTCTCGCTGGAAACACCATATATTTT.